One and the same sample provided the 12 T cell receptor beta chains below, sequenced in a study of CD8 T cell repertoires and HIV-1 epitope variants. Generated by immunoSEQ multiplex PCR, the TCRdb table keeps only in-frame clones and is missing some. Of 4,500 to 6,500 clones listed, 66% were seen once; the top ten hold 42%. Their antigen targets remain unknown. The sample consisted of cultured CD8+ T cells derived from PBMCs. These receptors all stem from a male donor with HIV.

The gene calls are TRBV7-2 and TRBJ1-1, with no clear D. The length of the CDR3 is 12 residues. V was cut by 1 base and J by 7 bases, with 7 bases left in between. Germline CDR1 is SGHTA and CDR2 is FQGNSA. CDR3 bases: TGTGCCAGCAGCTTAGTATCCAGTGAAGCTTTCTTT. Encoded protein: CASSLVSSEAFF.

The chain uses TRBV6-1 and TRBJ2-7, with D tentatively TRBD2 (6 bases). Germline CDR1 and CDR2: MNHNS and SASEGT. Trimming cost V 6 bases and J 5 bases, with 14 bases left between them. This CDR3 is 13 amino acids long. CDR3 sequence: CASSAIGGNEQYF. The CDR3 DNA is TGTGCCAGCAGCGCGATTGGGGGGAACGAGCAGTACTTC.

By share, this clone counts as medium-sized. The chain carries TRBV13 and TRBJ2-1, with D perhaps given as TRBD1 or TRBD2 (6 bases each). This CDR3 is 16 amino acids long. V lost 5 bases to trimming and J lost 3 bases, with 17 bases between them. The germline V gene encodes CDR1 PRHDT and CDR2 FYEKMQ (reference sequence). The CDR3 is CASSPLSGGLYNEQFF. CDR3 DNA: TGTGCCAGCAGCCCCCTCTCTGGGGGGCTCTACAATGAGCAGTTCTTC. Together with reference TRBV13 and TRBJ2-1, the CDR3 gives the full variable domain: AAGVIQSPRHLIKEKRETATLKCYPIPRHDTVYWYQQGPGQDPQFLISFYEKMQSDKGSIPDRFSAQQFSDYHSELNMSSLELGDSALYFCASSPLSGGLYNEQFFGPGTRLTVL.

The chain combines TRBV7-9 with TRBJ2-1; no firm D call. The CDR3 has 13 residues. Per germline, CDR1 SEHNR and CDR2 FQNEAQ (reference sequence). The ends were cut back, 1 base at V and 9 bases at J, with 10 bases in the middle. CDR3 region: CASSLDGASEQFF. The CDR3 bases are TGTGCCAGCAGCTTAGACGGTGCCAGTGAGCAGTTCTTC.

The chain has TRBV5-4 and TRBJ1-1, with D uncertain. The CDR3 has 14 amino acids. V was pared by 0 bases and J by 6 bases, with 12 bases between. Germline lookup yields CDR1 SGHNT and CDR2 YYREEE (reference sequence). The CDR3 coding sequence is TGTGCCAGCAGCTTGGCCGAAGGGATTTCTGAAGCTTTCTTT. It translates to CASSLAEGISEAFF.

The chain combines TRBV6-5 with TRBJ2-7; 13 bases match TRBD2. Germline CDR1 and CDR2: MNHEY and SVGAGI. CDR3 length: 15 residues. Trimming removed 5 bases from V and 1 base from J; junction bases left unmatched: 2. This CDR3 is CASSVTSGGSYEQYF. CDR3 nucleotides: TGTGCCAGCAGTGTGACTAGCGGGGGGTCCTACGAGCAGTACTTC.

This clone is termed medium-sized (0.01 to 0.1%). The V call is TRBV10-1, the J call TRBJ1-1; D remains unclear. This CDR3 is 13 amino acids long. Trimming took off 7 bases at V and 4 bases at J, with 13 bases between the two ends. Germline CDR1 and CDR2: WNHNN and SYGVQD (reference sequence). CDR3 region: CASNSKRATEAFF. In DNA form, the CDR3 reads TGCGCCAGCAATTCTAAACGGGCCACTGAAGCTTTCTTT.

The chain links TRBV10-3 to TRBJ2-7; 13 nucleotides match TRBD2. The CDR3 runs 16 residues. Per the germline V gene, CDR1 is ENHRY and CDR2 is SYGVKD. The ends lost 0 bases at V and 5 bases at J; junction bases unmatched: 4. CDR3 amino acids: CAISESGLAGQNEQYF. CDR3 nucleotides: TGTGCCATCAGTGAGTCGGGACTAGCGGGACAAAACGAGCAGTACTTC.

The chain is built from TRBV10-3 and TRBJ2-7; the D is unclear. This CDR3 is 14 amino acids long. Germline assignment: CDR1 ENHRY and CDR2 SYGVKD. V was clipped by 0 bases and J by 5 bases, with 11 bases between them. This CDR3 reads CAISESLLADEQYF. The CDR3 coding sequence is TGTGCCATCAGTGAGTCTCTTTTGGCAGACGAGCAGTACTTC.

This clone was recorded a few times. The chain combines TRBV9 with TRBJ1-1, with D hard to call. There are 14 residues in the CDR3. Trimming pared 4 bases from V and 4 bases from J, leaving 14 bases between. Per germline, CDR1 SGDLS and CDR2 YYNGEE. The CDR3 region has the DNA TGTGCCAGCAGCCCCTCCGGTGGCATCACTGAAGCTTTCTTT. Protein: CASSPSGGITEAFF.

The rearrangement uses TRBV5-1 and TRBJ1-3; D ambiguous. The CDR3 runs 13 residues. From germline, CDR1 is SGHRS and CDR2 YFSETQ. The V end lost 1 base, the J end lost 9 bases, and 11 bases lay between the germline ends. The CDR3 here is CASSLSGYSTIYF. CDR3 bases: TGCGCCAGCAGCTTGTCCGGTTATTCCACCATATATTTT.

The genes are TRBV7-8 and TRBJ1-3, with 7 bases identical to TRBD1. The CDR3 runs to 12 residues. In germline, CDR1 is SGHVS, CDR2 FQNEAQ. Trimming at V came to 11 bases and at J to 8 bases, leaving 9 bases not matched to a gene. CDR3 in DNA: TGTGCCGGAGGTTTAACAGGGGACACCATATATTTT. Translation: CAGGLTGDTIYF.